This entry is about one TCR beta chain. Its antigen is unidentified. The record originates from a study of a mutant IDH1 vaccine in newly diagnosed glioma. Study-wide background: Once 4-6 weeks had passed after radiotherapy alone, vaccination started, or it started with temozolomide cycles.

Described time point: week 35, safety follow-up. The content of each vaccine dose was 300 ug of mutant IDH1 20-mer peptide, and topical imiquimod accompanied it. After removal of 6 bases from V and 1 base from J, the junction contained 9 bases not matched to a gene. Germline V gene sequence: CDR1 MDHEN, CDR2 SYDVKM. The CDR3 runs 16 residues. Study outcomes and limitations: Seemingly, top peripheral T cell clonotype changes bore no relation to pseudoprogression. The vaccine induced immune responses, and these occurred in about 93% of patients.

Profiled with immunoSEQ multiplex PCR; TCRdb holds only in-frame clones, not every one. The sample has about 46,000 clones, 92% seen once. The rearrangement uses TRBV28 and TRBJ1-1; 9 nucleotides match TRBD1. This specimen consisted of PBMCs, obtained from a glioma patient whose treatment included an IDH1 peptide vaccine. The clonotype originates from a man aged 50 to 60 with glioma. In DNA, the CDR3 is TGTGCCAGCAGCCCGGACAGGGGATGGGGGAACACTGAAGCTTTCTTT. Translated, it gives CASSPDRGWGNTEAFF.